This TCR beta chain was documented in a study of CD8+ T cells in alopecia areata. Overall study: Dosing with tofacitinib proceeded for 6 to 18 months, followed by 6 months off drug.

Specimens obtained from alopecia areata patients comprised lesional scalp punch biopsies and peripheral blood. This clone was counted a single time. Germline V gene sequence: CDR1 MNHEY, CDR2 SMNVEV (reference sequence). CDR3 length: 12 residues. V gave up 10 bases and J gave up 0 bases, with 4 bases separating them. As the sequencing template, cDNA was produced by extracting RNA and reverse transcribing it. Sequencing was performed with immunoSEQ multiplex PCR; in TCRdb, only in-frame clones are kept and a portion is missing. The sample has some 130,000 clones; around 58% are singletons. This clonotype was obtained from a human donor with alopecia areata. Source: CD4+ T cells sorted from blood, taken at week 0. This rearrangement joins TRBV27 to TRBJ2-6; no definite D call. The CDR3 nucleotides read TGTGCCACCCGCTCTGGGGCCAACGTCCTGACTTTC. Protein product: CATRSGANVLTF.